This T cell receptor beta chain comes out of a study of T cells in Graves' hyperthyroidism and ophthalmopathy. Researchers amplified the TCR beta CDR3 regions from RNA transcripts. A set of HTBI primers served as the primers for a first-round RT-PCR of the TCR CDR3. TCRdb called the multiplex PCR reads again in MiXCR, with one record for every CDR3 protein. Of 600,000 or so distinct CDR3 sequences listed, 15% to 20% are singletons. The germline V gene encodes CDR1 SGHNT and CDR2 YENEEA. With 0 bases removed from V and 1 base from J, the gap between germline ends came to 7 bases. This CDR3 comprises 14 residues. Diagnoses used clinical symptoms, serum thyroxine and TRAb, thyroid ultrasound and orbital computed tomography.

J is TRBJ2-7 and V is TRBV11-3; D unclear. What was sequenced was blood. This clonotype was sampled from a woman aged 25-40 years with Graves' hyperthyroidism. Here the CDR3 DNA reads TGTGCCAGCAGCTTAGAATCCAGGTCCTACGAGCAGTACTTC. Encoded protein: CASSLESRSYEQYF.